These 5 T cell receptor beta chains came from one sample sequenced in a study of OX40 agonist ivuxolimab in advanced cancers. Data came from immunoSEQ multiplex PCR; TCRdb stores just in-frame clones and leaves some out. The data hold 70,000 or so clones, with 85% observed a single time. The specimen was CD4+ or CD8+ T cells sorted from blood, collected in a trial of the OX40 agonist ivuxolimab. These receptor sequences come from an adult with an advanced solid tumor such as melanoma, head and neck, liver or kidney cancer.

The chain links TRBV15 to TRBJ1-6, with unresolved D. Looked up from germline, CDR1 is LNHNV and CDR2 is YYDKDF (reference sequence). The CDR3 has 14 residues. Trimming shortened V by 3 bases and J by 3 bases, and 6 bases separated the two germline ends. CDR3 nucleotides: TGTGCCACCAGCAGGAGAAGCTATAATTCACCCCTCCACTTT. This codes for CATSRRSYNSPLHF. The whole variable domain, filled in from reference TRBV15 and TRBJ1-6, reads DAMVIQNPRYQVTQFGKPVTLSCSQTLNHNVMYWYQQKSSQAPKLLFHYYDKDFNNEADTPDNFQSRRPNTSFCFLDIRSPGLGDTAMYLCATSRRSYNSPLHFGNGTRLTVT.

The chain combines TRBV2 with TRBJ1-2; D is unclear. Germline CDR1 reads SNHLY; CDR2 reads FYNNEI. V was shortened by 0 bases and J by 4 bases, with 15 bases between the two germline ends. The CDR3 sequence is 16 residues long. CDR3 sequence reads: CASSEAGLLGSYGYTF. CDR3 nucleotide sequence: TGTGCCAGCAGTGAAGCGGGTCTATTGGGGAGCTATGGCTACACCTTC.

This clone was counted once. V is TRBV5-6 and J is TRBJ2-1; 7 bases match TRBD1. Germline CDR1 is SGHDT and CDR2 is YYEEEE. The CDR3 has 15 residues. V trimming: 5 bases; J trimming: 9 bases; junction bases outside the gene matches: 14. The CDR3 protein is CASRPGQVRFGEQFF. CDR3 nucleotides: TGTGCCAGCAGGCCCGGACAGGTGCGGTTCGGTGAGCAGTTCTTC.

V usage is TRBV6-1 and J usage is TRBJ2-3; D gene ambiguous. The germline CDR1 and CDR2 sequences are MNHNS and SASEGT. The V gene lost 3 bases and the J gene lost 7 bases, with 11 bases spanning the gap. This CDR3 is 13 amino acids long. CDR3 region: CASSDHPKNTQYF. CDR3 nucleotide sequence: TGTGCCAGCAGTGACCATCCCAAGAATACGCAGTATTTT.

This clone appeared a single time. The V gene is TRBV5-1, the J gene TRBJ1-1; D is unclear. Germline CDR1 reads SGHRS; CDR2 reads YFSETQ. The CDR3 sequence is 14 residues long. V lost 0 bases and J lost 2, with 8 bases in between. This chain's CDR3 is CASSLEGSNTEAFF. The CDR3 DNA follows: TGCGCCAGCAGCTTGGAAGGCAGTAACACTGAAGCTTTCTTT. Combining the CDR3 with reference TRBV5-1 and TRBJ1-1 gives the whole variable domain KAGVTQTPRYLIKTRGQQVTLSCSPISGHRSVSWYQQTPGQGLQFLFEYFSETQRNKGNFPGRFSGRQFSNSRSEMNVSTLELGDSALYLCASSLEGSNTEAFFGQGTRLTVV.